Below are 7 T cell receptor beta chains sequenced from a single sample in a study of T cell clonotyping in hematopoietic cell transplantation. Produced via immunoSEQ multiplex PCR; TCRdb's table is partial and in-frame only. Altogether some 12,000 clones are present, approximately 89% being singletons, with the ten largest covering approximately 15%. The sequencing used PBMCs, collected 100 days after allogeneic stem cell transplant. Receptors originate from a female patient aged 60 or older who had an allogeneic stem cell transplant from an unrelated donor, so the T cells may come from the graft donor. Some clones in this sample may be carry-over from other donors' samples.

This chain uses TRBV19 with TRBJ2-1; 8 bases align to TRBD1. Looked up from germline, CDR1 is LNHDA and CDR2 is SQIVND (reference sequence). Unmatched junction bases numbered 3, after V lost 4 bases and J lost 1 base. This CDR3 contains 15 residues. The CDR3 loop reads CASSRGTGSYNEQFF. The DNA of the CDR3 is TGTGCCAGTAGTAGGGGGACAGGTTCCTACAATGAGCAGTTCTTC.

The gene calls are TRBV11-3 and TRBJ1-1; D not resolved. Trimming left V 4 bases short and J 1 base short, with 7 bases between. Germline V gene lookup returns CDR1 SGHNT and CDR2 YENEEA. The CDR3 is 13 residues long. The CDR3 DNA is TGTGCCAGCAGCTCGGCGGGGAACACTGAAGCTTTCTTT. The encoded protein is CASSSAGNTEAFF.

This sequence joins TRBV5-1 and TRBJ2-7, with D possibly matching TRBD2 (6 bases). CDR3 length: 13 amino acids. Trimming removed 4 bases at V and 4 bases at J, with 12 bases between. Germline CDR1 is SGHRS and CDR2 is YFSETQ. CDR3: CASSVGLLYEQYF. Written as DNA, the CDR3 is TGCGCCAGCAGCGTCGGACTATTATACGAGCAGTACTTC.

The chain employs TRBV7-6 and TRBJ2-3, with D uncertain. Germline V CDR1 and CDR2: SGHVS, FNYEAQ. This CDR3 spans 17 amino acids. The V end lost 1 base, the J end lost 2 bases, and 16 bases lay between the germline ends. CDR3 in DNA: TGTGCCAGCAGCTTAGAAGGCGGCGCTAGTATCACAGATACGCAGTATTTT. This sequence encodes CASSLEGGASITDTQYF.

The rearrangement uses TRBV7-9 and TRBJ1-1, with D possibly TRBD1 on 5 matching bases. CDR3 length equals 13 residues. The germline V gene has CDR1 SEHNR and CDR2 FQNEAQ (reference sequence). V was pared by 3 bases and J by 5 bases, with 10 bases between. In DNA, the CDR3 is TGTGCCAGCAGCTTGGGGGTGAGGACTGAAGCTTTCTTT. This translates into CASSLGVRTEAFF.

This chain joins TRBV2 and TRBJ2-7, with a tentative D call TRBD1 (6 bases). Germline-derived CDR1 and CDR2 are SNHLY and FYNNEI. Trimming left V 8 bases short and J 7 bases short, with 12 bases between. This CDR3 spans 11 amino acids. This CDR3 reads CASGTGFEQYF. In DNA form, the CDR3 reads TGTGCCAGCGGCACAGGGTTTGAGCAGTACTTC.

The chain joins TRBV28 to TRBJ2-4; D not certain. V was pared by 4 bases and J by 0 bases, with 7 bases between. CDR1 is MDHEN and CDR2 is SYDVKM in the germline V gene. CDR3 length: 14 amino acids. The CDR3 DNA reads as TGTGCCAGCAGTTCGATCATAGCCAAAAACATTCAGTACTTC. This sequence encodes CASSSIIAKNIQYF.